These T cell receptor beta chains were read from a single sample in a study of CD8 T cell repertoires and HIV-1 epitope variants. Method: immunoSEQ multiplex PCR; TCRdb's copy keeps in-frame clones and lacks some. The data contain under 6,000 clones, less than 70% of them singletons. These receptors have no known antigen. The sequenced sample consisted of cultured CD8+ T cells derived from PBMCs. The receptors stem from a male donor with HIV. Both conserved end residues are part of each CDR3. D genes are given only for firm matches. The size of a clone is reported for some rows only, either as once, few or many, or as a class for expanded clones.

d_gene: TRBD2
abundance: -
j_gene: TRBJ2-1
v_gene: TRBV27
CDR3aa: CAGRDREGGNEQFF
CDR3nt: TGTGCCGGCAGGGATAGGGAGGGCGGGAATGAGCAGTTCTTC

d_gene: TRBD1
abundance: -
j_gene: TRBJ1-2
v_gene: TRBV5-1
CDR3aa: CASSPGGTGQGYTF
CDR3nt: TGCGCCAGCAGCCCTGGGGGGACAGGGCAAGGCTACACCTTC

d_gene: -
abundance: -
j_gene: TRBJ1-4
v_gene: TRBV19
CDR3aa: CASSKRAHRNEKLFF
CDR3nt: TGTGCCAGTAGTAAAAGGGCCCACCGAAATGAAAAACTGTTTTTT

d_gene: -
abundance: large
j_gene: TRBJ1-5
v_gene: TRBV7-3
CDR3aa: CASSLNGGLRNQPQHF
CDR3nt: TGTGCCAGCAGCTTAAATGGAGGGTTGCGCAATCAGCCCCAGCATTTT

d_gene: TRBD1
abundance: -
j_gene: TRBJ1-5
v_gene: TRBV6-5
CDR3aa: CATSGGVRNQPQHF
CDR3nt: TGTGCCACATCAGGGGGCGTTCGCAATCAGCCCCAGCATTTT

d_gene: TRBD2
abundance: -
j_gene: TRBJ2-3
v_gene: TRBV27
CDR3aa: CASRELAGAGTDTQYF
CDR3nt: TGTGCCAGCAGGGAACTAGCGGGGGCTGGGACAGATACGCAGTATTTT

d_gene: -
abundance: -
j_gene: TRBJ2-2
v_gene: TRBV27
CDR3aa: CASSPGLRNTGELFF
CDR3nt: TGTGCCAGCAGTCCTGGACTCAGGAACACCGGGGAGCTGTTTTTT

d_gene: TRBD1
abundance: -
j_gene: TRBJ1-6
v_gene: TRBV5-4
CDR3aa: CASSLGGGVNSPLHF
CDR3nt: TGTGCCAGCAGCTTGGGAGGGGGCGTTAATTCACCCCTCCACTTT

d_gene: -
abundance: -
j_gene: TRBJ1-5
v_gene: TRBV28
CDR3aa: CASSPVDSNQPQHF
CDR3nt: TGTGCCAGCAGTCCAGTCGATAGCAATCAGCCCCAGCATTTT

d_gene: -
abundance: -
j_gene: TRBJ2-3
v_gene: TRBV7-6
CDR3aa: CASSLGGAWGTDTQYF
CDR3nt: TGTGCCAGCAGCTTAGGGGGGGCATGGGGAACAGATACGCAGTATTTT

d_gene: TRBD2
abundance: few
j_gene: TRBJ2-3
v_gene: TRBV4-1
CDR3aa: CASSQDPPSGTSTDTQYF
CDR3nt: TGCGCCAGCAGCCAAGACCCCCCTAGCGGGACTAGCACAGATACGCAGTATTTT

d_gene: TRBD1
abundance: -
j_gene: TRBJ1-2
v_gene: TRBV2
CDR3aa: CASSLGQGLLGYTF
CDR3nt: TGTGCCAGCAGCCTAGGACAGGGACTGTTGGGCTACACCTTC

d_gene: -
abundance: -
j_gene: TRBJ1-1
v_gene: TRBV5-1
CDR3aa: CASSFRENTEAFF
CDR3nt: TGCGCCAGCAGCTTCCGGGAGAACACTGAAGCTTTCTTT

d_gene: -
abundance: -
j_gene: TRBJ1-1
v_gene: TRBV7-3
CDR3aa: CASRWISTPVLDTEAFF
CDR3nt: TGTGCCAGCAGATGGATCTCTACTCCTGTGCTTGACACTGAAGCTTTCTTT

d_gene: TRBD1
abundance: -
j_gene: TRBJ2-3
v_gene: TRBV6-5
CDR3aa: CASSYDRAGDTQYF
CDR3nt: TGTGCCAGCAGTTACGACAGGGCAGGAGATACGCAGTATTTT

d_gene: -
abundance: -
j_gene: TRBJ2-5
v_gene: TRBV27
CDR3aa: CASSSAGIDQETQYF
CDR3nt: TGTGCCAGCAGCTCCGCCGGGATAGATCAAGAGACCCAGTACTTC

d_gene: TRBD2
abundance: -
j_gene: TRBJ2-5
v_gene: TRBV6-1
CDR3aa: CASSGLAGDLQETQYF
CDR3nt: TGTGCCAGCAGTGGACTAGCGGGGGACCTACAAGAGACCCAGTACTTC

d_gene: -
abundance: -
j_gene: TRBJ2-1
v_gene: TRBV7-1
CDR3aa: CASSLDSSYNEQFF
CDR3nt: TGTGCCAGCAGCTTAGATAGCTCCTACAATGAGCAGTTCTTC

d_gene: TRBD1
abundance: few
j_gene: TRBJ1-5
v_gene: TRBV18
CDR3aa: CASSRGQGEGQPQHF
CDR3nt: TGTGCCAGCTCCCGGGGACAGGGGGAAGGTCAGCCCCAGCATTTT

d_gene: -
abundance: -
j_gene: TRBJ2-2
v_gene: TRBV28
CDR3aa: CASSETNTGELFF
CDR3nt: TGTGCCAGCAGCGAGACGAACACCGGGGAGCTGTTTTTT

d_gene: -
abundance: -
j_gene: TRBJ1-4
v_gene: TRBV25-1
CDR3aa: CASSVPIRINEKLFF
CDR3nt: TGTGCCAGCAGTGTTCCAATACGTATTAATGAAAAACTGTTTTTT

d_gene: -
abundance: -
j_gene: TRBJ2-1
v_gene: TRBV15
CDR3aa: CATSRDRAGLSSYNEQFF
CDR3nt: TGTGCCACCAGCAGAGATCGGGCAGGCCTTAGCTCCTACAATGAGCAGTTCTTC

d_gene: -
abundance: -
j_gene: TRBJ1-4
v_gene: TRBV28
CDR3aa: CASSLWLFSGATNEKLFF
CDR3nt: TGTGCCAGCAGTTTATGGCTTTTTTCGGGCGCAACTAATGAAAAACTGTTTTTT

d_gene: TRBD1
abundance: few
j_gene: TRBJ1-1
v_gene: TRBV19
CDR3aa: CASSIGRGDTEAFF
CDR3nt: TGTGCCAGTAGTATCGGCAGGGGGGACACTGAAGCTTTCTTT

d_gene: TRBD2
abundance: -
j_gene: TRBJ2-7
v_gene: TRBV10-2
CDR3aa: CASSELGTSGSNEQYF
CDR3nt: TGCGCCAGCAGTGAGTTGGGAACTAGCGGGAGTAACGAGCAGTACTTC

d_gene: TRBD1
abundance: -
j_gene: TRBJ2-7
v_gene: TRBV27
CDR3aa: CASSRDSENYEQYF
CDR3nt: TGTGCCAGCAGCAGGGACAGCGAAAACTACGAGCAGTACTTC

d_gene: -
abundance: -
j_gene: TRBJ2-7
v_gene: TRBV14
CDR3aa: CASSQARGFRAYEQYF
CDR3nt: TGTGCCAGCAGCCAAGCTAGAGGGTTCCGCGCCTACGAGCAGTACTTC

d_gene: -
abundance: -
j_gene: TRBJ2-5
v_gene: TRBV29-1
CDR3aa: CSVEDRRGTQYF
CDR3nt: TGCAGCGTTGAAGATCGTAGGGGCACCCAGTACTTC

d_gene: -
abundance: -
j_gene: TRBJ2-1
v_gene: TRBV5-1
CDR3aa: CASSLDLGNEQFF
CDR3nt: TGCGCCAGCAGCCTGGACCTAGGGAATGAGCAGTTCTTC

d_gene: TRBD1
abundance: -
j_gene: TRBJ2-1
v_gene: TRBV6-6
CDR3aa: CASSYSTGVYNEQFF
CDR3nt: TGTGCCAGCAGTTACTCGACAGGGGTCTACAATGAGCAGTTCTTC

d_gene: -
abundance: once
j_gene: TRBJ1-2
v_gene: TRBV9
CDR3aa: CASSVDGGGDTYGYTF
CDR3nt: TGTGCCAGCAGCGTAGATGGGGGGGGAGACACTTATGGCTACACCTTC

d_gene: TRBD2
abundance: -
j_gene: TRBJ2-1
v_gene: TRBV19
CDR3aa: CASSIAGGYYNEQFF
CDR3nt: TGTGCCAGTAGTATCGCGGGAGGGTACTACAATGAGCAGTTCTTC

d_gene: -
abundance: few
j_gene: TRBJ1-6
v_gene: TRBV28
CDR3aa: CASSWDYNSPLHF
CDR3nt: TGTGCCAGCAGTTGGGATTATAATTCACCCCTCCACTTT